This T cell receptor beta chain appears in the sequencing data of a study of tumor-infiltrating lymphocytes in primary liver carcinoma. Germline-derived CDR1 and CDR2 are SGHNT and YYREEE (reference sequence). CDR3 length equals 14 residues. With 4 bases removed from V and 14 bases from J, the gap between germline ends came to 19 bases. Germline DNA was also extracted, and blood RNA was taken from unsorted whole blood. This clonotype was found a few times. Starting from around 0.45 ug of total RNA, TCR beta cDNA was produced with a primer in the constant region. A slightly modified ARM-PCR protocol with three nested multiplex PCR rounds produced these TCR beta libraries. Researchers ran the first two PCR rounds for roughly 11 cycles each with TRBV1-TRBV30 forward primers and a C-beta reverse primer. Via MiXCR, TCRdb re-called the multiplex PCR reads, giving one row per CDR3 protein. Of some 200,000 distinct CDR3 sequences in the sample, about 61% were seen once.

The rearrangement links TRBV5-4 to TRBJ1-6; maybe TRBD1 (5 bases). The TCR sequence derives from an older woman with primary liver carcinoma and hepatitis B virus infection. The source material was peripheral blood. The CDR3 DNA reads as TGTGCCAGCAGCCTGGGGACGACTTCCGGAACCCTCCACTTT. Translated, it gives CASSLGTTSGTLHF. The full variable domain, rest sourced from reference TRBV5-4 and TRBJ1-6, is ETGVTQSPTHLIKTRGQQVTLRCSSQSGHNTVSWYQQALGQGPQFIFQYYREEENGRGNFPPRFSGLQFPNYSSELNVNALELDDSALYLCASSLGTTSGTLHFGNGTRLTVT.